This entry lists 14 T cell receptor beta chains sequenced from one sample in a study of T cell repertoires in cytomegalovirus infection. TCRdb reprocessed the reads via MiXCR and lists one record per CDR3 protein. This table holds a few hundred thousand distinct CDR3 sequences, about a sixth found once. The specimen was PBMCs. The receptor source for this set is a human donor in good health (CMV status not recorded). Some clones in this sample may be carry-over from other donors' samples.

This clonotype has just a few counts. The rearrangement links TRBV19 to TRBJ1-5; no clear D. In germline, CDR1 is LNHDA, CDR2 SQIVND (reference sequence). V was clipped by 5 bases and J by 3 bases, with 11 bases between them. The CDR3 is 14 residues long. This CDR3 reads CASSRGQFNQPQHF. The CDR3 region has the DNA TGTGCCAGTAGTCGTGGTCAGTTCAATCAGCCCCAGCATTTT.

For the CDR3, the DNA is TGTGCCAGCAGCATATCAGGGAGTACTGAAGCTTTCTTT. This encodes CASSISGSTEAFF. The chain couples TRBV7-3 to TRBJ1-1, with a possible D match to TRBD1 (5 bases). V was trimmed by 5 bases and J by 5 bases, leaving 12 bases between them. The CDR3 totals 13 residues. CDR1 and CDR2 (germline): SGHTA, FQGTGA. Looking up the rest from reference TRBV7-3 and TRBJ1-1 gives the full variable domain: GAGVSQTPSNKVTEKGKYVELRCDPISGHTALYWYRQSLGQGPEFLIYFQGTGAADDSGLPNDRFFAVRPEGSVSTLKIQRTERGDSAVYLCASSISGSTEAFFGQGTRLTVV.

The chain combines TRBV28 with TRBJ1-4; D unresolved. Germline V gene lookup returns CDR1 MDHEN and CDR2 SYDVKM. The germline V and J ends were trimmed by 8 bases and 6 bases, with 19 bases remaining between them. This CDR3 is 15 amino acids long. The CDR3 nucleotides read TGTGCCAGCCACTCGACTGCGCTTGGGGATGAAAAACTGTTTTTT. Translated: CASHSTALGDEKLFF.

Only one count was recorded for this clonotype. The chain employs TRBV29-1 and TRBJ2-7; weak D call: TRBD1 (5 bases). Trimming stripped 4 bases from V and 6 bases from J, with 16 bases between. The CDR3 spans 13 residues. Germline loops: CDR1 SQVTM, CDR2 ANQGSEA. CDR3 bases: TGCAGCGTTGGAGAGGAATTAAGGGGCGAGCAGTACTTC. Protein product: CSVGEELRGEQYF.

V and J are TRBV9 and TRBJ2-1; 14 positions match TRBD2. The CDR3 is made up of 15 amino acids. Per the germline V gene, CDR1 is SGDLS and CDR2 is YYNGEE. V trimming: 4 bases; J trimming: 7 bases; junction bases outside the gene matches: 4. The CDR3 spells CASSRGLAGENEQFF. Written as DNA, the CDR3 is TGTGCCAGCAGCCGGGGACTAGCGGGGGAAAATGAGCAGTTCTTC.

This clonotype was found many times. The V gene is TRBV7-2, the J gene TRBJ1-4, with D hard to call. V lost 5 bases and J 5 bases, leaving 15 bases between the germline ends. CDR1 and CDR2 from the germline V gene are SGHTA and FQGNSA. CDR3 size: 15 residues. In nucleotides, the CDR3 is TGTGCCAGCAGCCCCCAAGCCGGAGAAAATGAAAAACTGTTTTTT. Its translation: CASSPQAGENEKLFF.

This clonotype was found a few times. The chain has TRBV28 and TRBJ1-5; D perhaps matches TRBD1 (5 bases). Germline CDR1 and CDR2: MDHEN and SYDVKM. Trimming cost V 3 bases and J 6 bases, with 15 bases left between them. The CDR3 consists of 15 residues. CDR3 in amino acids: CASSLLQGRAQPQHF. CDR3 coding DNA: TGTGCCAGCAGTTTGCTCCAGGGAAGGGCTCAGCCCCAGCATTTT. Full variable domain (outside the CDR3, taken from reference TRBV28 and TRBJ1-5): DVKVTQSSRYLVKRTGEKVFLECVQDMDHENMFWYRQDPGLGLRLIYFSYDVKMKEKGDIPEGYSVSREKKERFSLILESASTNQTSMYLCASSLLQGRAQPQHFGDGTRLSIL.

This clonotype was seen a handful of times. The chain has TRBV6-5 and TRBJ1-1; 8 nucleotides line up with TRBD1. Trimming cost V 2 bases and J 4 bases; bases outside gene matches: 6. From germline, CDR1 is MNHEY and CDR2 SVGAGI. The CDR3 totals 15 residues. The CDR3 protein is CASSYRGQGSTEAFF. DNA of the CDR3: TGTGCCAGCAGTTACCGAGGACAGGGATCCACTGAAGCTTTCTTT.

This clonotype occurred a few times. CDR3 protein: CARCDPIADTQYF. Written as DNA, the CDR3 is TGTGCCAGATGCGACCCAATTGCGGATACGCAGTATTTT. This chain connects TRBV7-3 to TRBJ2-3, with D unclear. V was clipped by 9 bases and J by 6 bases, with 16 bases between them. The length of the CDR3 is 13 residues. CDR1 is SGHTA and CDR2 is FQGTGA in the germline V gene. The whole variable domain, filled in from reference TRBV7-3 and TRBJ2-3, reads GAGVSQTPSNKVTEKGKYVELRCDPISGHTALYWYRQSLGQGPEFLIYFQGTGAADDSGLPNDRFFAVRPEGSVSTLKIQRTERGDSAVYLCARCDPIADTQYFGPGTRLTVL.

The table lists this clonotype with many counts. The chain combines TRBV7-6 with TRBJ2-3; the D gene is possibly TRBD2 (5 bases). The CDR3 covers 17 residues. Per germline, CDR1 SGHVS and CDR2 FNYEAQ. Trimming stripped 5 bases from V and 0 bases from J, with 18 bases between. The CDR3 reads CASSLMGAVGSTDTQYF. In DNA form, the CDR3 reads TGTGCCAGCAGCCTAATGGGAGCGGTTGGTAGCACAGATACGCAGTATTTT.

This clonotype was seen more than once but under ten times. The J gene is TRBJ2-5, the V gene TRBV12-3 or TRBV12-4; 7 nucleotides align to TRBD2. The CDR3 length is 16 residues. The V and J ends lost 3 bases and 3 bases, in that order; junction bases with no gene match: 10. DNA for the CDR3: TGTGCCAGCAGTTTCATTAGAGCGGGGCTCAAAGAGACCCAGTACTTC. It codes for CASSFIRAGLKETQYF.

This clonotype was detected ten times or more. The rearrangement joins TRBV7-9 to TRBJ2-5; the match to TRBD2 covers 11 bases. The CDR3 loop spans 18 amino acids. V was pared by 6 bases and J by 5 bases, with 17 bases of the junction left unmatched. Germline V lookup: CDR1 SEHNR, CDR2 FQNEAQ (reference sequence). The CDR3 is CASSRMTSGEPFEETQYF. The CDR3 DNA is TGTGCCAGCAGTCGGATGACTAGCGGGGAGCCCTTCGAGGAGACCCAGTACTTC.

The chain uses TRBV12-3 or TRBV12-4 and TRBJ2-4, with 15 bases that match TRBD2. The CDR3 extends over 20 amino acids. The junction had 20 bases not matched to a gene; V was cut back by 5 bases and J by 9 bases. CDR3 coding DNA: TGTGCCAGCAGTCCGACGTTGGGCCGGACTAGCGGGGGGGCCGACGGCATTCAGTACTTC. This encodes CASSPTLGRTSGGADGIQYF.

This clonotype was seen more than once but under ten times. V usage is TRBV2 and J usage is TRBJ2-7; weak D call: TRBD2 (6 bases). The germline CDR1 and CDR2 sequences are SNHLY and FYNNEI. V was cut by 7 bases and J by 6 bases, with 19 bases left in between. The CDR3 is 14 residues long. Written as DNA, the CDR3 is TGTGCCAGCAACTTCGGGACCGAGACTAGCGAGCAGTACTTC. Translation gives CASNFGTETSEQYF.